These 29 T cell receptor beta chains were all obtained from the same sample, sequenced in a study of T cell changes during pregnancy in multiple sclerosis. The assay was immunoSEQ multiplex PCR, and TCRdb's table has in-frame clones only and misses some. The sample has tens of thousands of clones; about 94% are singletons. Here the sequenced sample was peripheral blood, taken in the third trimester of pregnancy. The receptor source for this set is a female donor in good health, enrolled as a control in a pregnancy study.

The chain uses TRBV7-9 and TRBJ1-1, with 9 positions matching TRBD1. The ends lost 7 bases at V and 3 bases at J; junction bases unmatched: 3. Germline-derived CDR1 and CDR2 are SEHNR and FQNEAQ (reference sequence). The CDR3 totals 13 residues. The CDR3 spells CASIGQGYTEAFF. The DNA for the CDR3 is TGTGCCAGCATCGGACAGGGGTACACTGAAGCTTTCTTT.

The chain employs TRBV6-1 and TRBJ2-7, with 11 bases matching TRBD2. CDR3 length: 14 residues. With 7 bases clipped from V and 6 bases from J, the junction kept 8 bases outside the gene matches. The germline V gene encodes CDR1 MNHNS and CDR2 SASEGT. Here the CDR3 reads CASITLGLAAEQYF. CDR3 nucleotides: TGTGCCAGCATTACCTTGGGACTAGCGGCCGAGCAGTACTTC.

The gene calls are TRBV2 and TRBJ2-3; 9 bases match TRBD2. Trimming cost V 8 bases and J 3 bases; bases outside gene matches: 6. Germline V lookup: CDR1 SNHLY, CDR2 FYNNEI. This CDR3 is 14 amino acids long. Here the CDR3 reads CASWAGGPTDTQYF. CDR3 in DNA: TGTGCCAGCTGGGCGGGGGGGCCGACAGATACGCAGTATTTT.

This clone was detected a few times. The CDR3 protein is CASSSGQGSGNTIYF. The CDR3 DNA reads TGTGCCAGCAGCTCCGGACAGGGCTCTGGAAACACCATATATTTT. The rearrangement joins TRBV25-1 to TRBJ1-3; 8 nucleotides agree with TRBD1. The CDR3 has 15 amino acids. Trimming removed 6 bases from V and 0 bases from J; junction bases left unmatched: 4. Looked up from germline, CDR1 is MGHDK and CDR2 is SYGVNS.

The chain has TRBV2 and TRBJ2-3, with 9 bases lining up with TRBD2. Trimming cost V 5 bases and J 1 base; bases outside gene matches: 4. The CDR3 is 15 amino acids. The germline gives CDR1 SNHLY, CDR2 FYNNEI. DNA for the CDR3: TGTGCCAGCAGTCGTTTAGCGGGGGGCACAGATACGCAGTATTTT. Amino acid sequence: CASSRLAGGTDTQYF. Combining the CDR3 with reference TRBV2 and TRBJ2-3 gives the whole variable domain EPEVTQTPSHQVTQMGQEVILRCVPISNHLYFYWYRQILGQKVEFLVSFYNNEISEKSEIFDDQFSVERPDGSNFTLKIRSTKLEDSAMYFCASSRLAGGTDTQYFGPGTRLTVL.

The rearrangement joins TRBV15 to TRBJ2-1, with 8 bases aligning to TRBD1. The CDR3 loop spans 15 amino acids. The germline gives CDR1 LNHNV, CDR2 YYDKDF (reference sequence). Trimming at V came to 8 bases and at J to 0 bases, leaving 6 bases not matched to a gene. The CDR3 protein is CATPGQGSSYNEQFF. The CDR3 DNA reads TGTGCCACCCCCGGACAGGGATCCTCCTACAATGAGCAGTTCTTC.

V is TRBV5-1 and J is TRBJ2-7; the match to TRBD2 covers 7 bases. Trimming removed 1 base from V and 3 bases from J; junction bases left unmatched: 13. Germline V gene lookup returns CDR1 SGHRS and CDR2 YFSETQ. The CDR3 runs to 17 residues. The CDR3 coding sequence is TGCGCCAGCAGCTTGACCCCCCCGCGGGAGAAAATCTACGAGCAGTACTTC. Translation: CASSLTPPREKIYEQYF.

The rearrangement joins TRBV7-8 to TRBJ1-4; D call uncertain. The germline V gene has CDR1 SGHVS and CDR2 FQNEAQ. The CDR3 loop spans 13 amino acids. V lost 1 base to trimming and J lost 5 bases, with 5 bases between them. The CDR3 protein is CASSLGPNEKLFF. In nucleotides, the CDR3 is TGTGCCAGCAGCTTAGGGCCAAATGAAAAACTGTTTTTT.

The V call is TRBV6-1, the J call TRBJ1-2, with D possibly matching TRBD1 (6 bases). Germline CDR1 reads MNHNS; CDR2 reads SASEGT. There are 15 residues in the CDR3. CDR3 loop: CAGGLSKTGTYGYTF. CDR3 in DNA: TGTGCGGGTGGTCTCTCCAAAACAGGGACCTACGGCTACACCTTC.

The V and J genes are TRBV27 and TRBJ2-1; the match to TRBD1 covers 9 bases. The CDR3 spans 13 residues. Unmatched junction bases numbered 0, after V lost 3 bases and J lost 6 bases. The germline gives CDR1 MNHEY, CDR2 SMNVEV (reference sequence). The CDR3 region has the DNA TGTGCCAGCAGTTTGACAGGGGGCAATGAGCAGTTCTTC. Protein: CASSLTGGNEQFF.

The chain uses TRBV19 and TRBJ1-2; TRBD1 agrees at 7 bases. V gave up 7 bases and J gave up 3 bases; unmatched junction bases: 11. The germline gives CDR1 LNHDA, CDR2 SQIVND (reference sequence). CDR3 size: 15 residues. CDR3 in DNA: TGTGCCAGTATTGGGCCTGGACAGGCACACTATGGCTACACCTTC. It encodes CASIGPGQAHYGYTF.

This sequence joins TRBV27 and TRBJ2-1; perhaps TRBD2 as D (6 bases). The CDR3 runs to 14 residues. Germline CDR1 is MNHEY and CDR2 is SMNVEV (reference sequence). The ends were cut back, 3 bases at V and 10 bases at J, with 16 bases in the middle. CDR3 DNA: TGTGCCAGCAGTTTTCGGGGACTCTTTGGAGAGCAGTTCTTC. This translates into CASSFRGLFGEQFF.

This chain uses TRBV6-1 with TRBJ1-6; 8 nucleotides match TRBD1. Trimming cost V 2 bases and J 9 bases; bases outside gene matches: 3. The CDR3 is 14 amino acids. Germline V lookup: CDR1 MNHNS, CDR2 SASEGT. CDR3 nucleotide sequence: TGTGCCAGCAGTGAACAGGGGGCTAGTTCACCCCTCCACTTT. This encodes CASSEQGASSPLHF.

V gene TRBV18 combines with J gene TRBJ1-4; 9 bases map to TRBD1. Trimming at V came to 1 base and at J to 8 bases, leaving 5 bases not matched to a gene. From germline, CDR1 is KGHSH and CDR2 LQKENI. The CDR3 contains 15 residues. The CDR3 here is CASSPQDRGKEKLFF. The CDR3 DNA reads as TGTGCCAGCTCACCACAGGACAGGGGAAAGGAAAAACTGTTTTTT.

The CDR3 reads CASSLRGDRAPGTQYF. The DNA of the CDR3 is TGTGCCAGCAGCTTAAGAGGGGACAGGGCCCCCGGGACCCAGTACTTC. V and J are TRBV11-3 and TRBJ2-5, with TRBD1 identical over 9 bases. V lost 2 bases to trimming and J lost 7 bases; unmatched junction nucleotides: 11. The germline V gene encodes CDR1 SGHNT and CDR2 YENEEA. There are 16 residues in the CDR3.

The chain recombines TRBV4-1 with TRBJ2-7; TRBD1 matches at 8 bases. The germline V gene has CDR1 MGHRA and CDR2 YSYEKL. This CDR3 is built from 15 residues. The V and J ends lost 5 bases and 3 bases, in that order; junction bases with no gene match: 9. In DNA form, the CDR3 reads TGCGCCAGCAGCTCCCCAGGGACAGGACGCTACGAGCAGTACTTC. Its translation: CASSSPGTGRYEQYF.

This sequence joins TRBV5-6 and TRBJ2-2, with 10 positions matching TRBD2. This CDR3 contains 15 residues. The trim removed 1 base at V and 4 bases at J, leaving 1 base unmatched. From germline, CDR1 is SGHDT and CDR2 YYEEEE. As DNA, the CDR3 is TGTGCCAGCAGCTTGATAGCGGGAGGCACCGGGGAGCTGTTTTTT. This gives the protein CASSLIAGGTGELFF.

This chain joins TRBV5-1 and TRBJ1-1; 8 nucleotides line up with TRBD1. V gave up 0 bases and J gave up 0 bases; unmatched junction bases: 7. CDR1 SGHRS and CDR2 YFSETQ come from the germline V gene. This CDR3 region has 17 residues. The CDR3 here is CASSLGGTGNMNTEAFF. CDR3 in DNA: TGCGCCAGCAGCTTGGGCGGGACAGGTAACATGAACACTGAAGCTTTCTTT.

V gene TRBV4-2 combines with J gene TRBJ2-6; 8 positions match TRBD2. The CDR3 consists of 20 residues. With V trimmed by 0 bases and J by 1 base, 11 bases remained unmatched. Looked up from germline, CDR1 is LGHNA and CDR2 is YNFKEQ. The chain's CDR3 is CASSQEVILAGTSGANVLTF. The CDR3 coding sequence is TGTGCCAGCAGCCAAGAGGTGATATTAGCGGGAACTTCTGGGGCCAACGTCCTGACTTTC.

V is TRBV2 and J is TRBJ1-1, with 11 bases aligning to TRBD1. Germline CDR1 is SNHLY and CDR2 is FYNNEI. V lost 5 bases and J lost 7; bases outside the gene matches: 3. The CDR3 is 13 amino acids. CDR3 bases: TGTGCCAGCAGTCCCGGGACAGGGGGTGAAGCTTTCTTT. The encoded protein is CASSPGTGGEAFF.

CDR3 amino acids: CASSFGQGLNQPQHF. Here the CDR3 DNA reads TGCGCCAGCAGTTTTGGACAGGGACTGAATCAGCCCCAGCATTTT. The J gene is TRBJ1-5, the V gene TRBV5-1; 8 bases fit TRBD1. V lost 5 bases and J lost 4; bases outside the gene matches: 8. Germline loops: CDR1 SGHRS, CDR2 YFSETQ. There are 15 residues in the CDR3. The full variable domain, completed using reference TRBV5-1 and TRBJ1-5, is KAGVTQTPRYLIKTRGQQVTLSCSPISGHRSVSWYQQTPGQGLQFLFEYFSETQRNKGNFPGRFSGRQFSNSRSEMNVSTLELGDSALYLCASSFGQGLNQPQHFGDGTRLSIL.

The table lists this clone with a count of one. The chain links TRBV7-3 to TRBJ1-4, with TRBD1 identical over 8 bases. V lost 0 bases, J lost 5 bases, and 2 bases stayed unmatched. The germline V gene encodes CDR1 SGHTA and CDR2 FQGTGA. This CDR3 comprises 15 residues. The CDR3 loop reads CASSLTGQGNEKLFF. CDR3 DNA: TGTGCCAGCAGCTTAACCGGACAGGGAAATGAAAAACTGTTTTTT.

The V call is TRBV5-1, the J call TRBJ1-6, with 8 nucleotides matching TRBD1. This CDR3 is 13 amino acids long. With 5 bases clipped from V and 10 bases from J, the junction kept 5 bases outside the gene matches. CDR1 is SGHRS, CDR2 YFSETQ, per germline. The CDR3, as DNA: TGCGCCAGCAGTGGACAGGGTAGCTCACCCCTCCACTTT. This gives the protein CASSGQGSSPLHF.

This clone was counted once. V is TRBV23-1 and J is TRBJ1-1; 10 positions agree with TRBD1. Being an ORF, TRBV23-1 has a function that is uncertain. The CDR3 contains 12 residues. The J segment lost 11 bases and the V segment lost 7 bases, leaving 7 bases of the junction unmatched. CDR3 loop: CASTDRGRGAFF. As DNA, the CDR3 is TGCGCCAGCACCGACAGGGGGCGAGGGGCTTTCTTT.

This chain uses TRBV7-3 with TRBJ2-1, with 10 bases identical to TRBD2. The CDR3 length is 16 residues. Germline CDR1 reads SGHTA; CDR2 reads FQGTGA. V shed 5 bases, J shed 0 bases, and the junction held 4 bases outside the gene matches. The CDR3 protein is CASSLSSGSSYNEQFF. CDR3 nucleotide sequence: TGTGCCAGCAGCCTGTCTAGCGGGAGCTCCTACAATGAGCAGTTCTTC.

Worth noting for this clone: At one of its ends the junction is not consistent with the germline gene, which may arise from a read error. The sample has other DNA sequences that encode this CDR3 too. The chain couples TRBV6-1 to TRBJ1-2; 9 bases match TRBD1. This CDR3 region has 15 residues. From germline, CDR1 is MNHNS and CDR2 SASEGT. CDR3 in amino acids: CASTIGTGIVYGYTF. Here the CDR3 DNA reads TGTGCCAGCACCATAGGGACAGGGATTGTCTATGGTTACACCTTC.

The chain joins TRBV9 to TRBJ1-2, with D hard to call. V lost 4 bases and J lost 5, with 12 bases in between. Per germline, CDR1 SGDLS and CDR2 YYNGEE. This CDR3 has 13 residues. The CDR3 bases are TGTGCCAGCAGCAAAGGGAGGTCATATGGCTACACCTTC. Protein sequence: CASSKGRSYGYTF.

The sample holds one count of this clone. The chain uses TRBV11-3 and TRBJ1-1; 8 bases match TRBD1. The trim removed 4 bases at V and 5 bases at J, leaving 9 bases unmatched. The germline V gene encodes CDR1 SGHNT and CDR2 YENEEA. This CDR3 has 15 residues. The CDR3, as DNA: TGTGCCAGCAGCTCCCAGGGGGCGCCGGGAACTGAAGCTTTCTTT. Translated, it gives CASSSQGAPGTEAFF.

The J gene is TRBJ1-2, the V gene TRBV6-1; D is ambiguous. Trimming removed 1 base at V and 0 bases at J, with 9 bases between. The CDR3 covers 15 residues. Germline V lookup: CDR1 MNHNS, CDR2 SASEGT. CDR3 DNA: TGTGCCAGCAGTGAAGGCCGGGGAGCTAACTATGGCTACACCTTC. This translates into CASSEGRGANYGYTF.